The 15 T cell receptor beta chains below come from one sample, sequenced in a study of T cells after yellow fever vaccination. In TCRdb, the 5' RACE reads were re-called with MiXCR into one record per CDR3 protein. The profile shows about 580,000 distinct CDR3 sequences, 17% of them singletons. This specimen consisted of PBMCs, obtained 5 days after the first yellow fever vaccination. The receptors derive from a young man who received the YFV17D yellow fever vaccine.

This clonotype was counted only a few times. The chain links TRBV21-1 to TRBJ1-1. TRBV21-1 corresponds to a pseudogene. CDR3 length: 12 residues. The CDR3 DNA reads TGTGCCAGCCCAGACGGGGTTACTGAAGCTTTCTTT. Protein sequence: CASPDGVTEAFF.

This chain joins TRBV6-1 and TRBJ2-2; 10 bases map to TRBD1. This CDR3 is 16 amino acids long. V dropped 5 bases and J dropped 6; count of bases not matched to a gene: 9. CDR1 and CDR2 (germline): MNHNS, SASEGT. The CDR3 reads CASSRDRGFRAGELFF. The CDR3 DNA reads TGTGCCAGCAGTCGGGACAGGGGTTTCCGAGCCGGGGAGCTGTTTTTT.

There are a few counts of this clonotype. This chain connects TRBV24-1 to TRBJ1-2; possibly TRBD1 for D (5 bases). V lost 5 bases, J lost 7 bases, and 16 bases lay in between. The germline V gene has CDR1 KGHDR and CDR2 SFDVKD. CDR3 length: 14 residues. CDR3: CATSGLSREGGYTF. CDR3 sequence (DNA): TGTGCCACCAGTGGGCTCAGCAGGGAAGGTGGCTACACCTTC.

The rearrangement joins TRBV14 to TRBJ2-7; D is uncertain. The V end lost 3 bases, the J end lost 3 bases, and 9 bases lay between the germline ends. The CDR3 is 13 residues long. Germline CDR1 and CDR2: SGHDN and FVKESK. CDR3 nucleotide sequence: TGTGCCAGCAGCCAGGTGGTAGGCTACGAGCAGTACTTC. Its translation: CASSQVVGYEQYF.

The rearrangement uses TRBV7-8 and TRBJ2-5; 10 bases are a match to TRBD2. Germline lookup yields CDR1 SGHVS and CDR2 FQNEAQ. The CDR3 contains 16 residues. Unmatched junction bases numbered 4, after V lost 1 base and J lost 2 bases. The CDR3 spells CASSLGLAGRQETQYF. CDR3 coding DNA: TGTGCCAGCAGCTTAGGACTAGCGGGCCGTCAAGAGACCCAGTACTTC.

This clonotype was seen a handful of times. The genes are TRBV20-1 and TRBJ2-1; D possibly uses TRBD1 or TRBD2 (5 bases each). Trimming took off 5 bases at V and 1 base at J, with 15 bases between the two ends. This CDR3 has 15 amino acids. Germline V gene data show CDR1 as DFQATT and CDR2 as SNEGSKA (reference sequence). The CDR3 sequence is CSAQRGESSYNEQFF. CDR3 in DNA: TGCAGTGCTCAGAGGGGTGAAAGTTCCTACAATGAGCAGTTCTTC.

This clonotype was detected only a few times. This chain uses TRBV6-5 with TRBJ1-6; possible D gene TRBD1, 5 bases. In germline, CDR1 is MNHEY, CDR2 SVGAGI. Trimming shortened V by 2 bases and J by 8 bases, and 13 bases separated the two germline ends. The CDR3 extends over 15 amino acids. The CDR3 sequence: CASSYRIEGYSPLHF. The DNA for the CDR3 is TGTGCCAGCAGTTACCGCATAGAGGGGTATTCACCCCTCCACTTT.

This clonotype was observed a few times. The chain carries TRBV5-1 and TRBJ1-2; no definite D call. The CDR3 contains 14 residues. Germline V gene sequence: CDR1 SGHRS, CDR2 YFSETQ. Trimming left V 4 bases short and J 6 bases short, with 16 bases between. This CDR3 reads CASSLIPEINGYTF. The CDR3, as DNA: TGCGCCAGCAGCCTGATCCCCGAGATTAATGGCTACACCTTC. Full variable domain (rest looked up from reference TRBV5-1 and TRBJ1-2): KAGVTQTPRYLIKTRGQQVTLSCSPISGHRSVSWYQQTPGQGLQFLFEYFSETQRNKGNFPGRFSGRQFSNSRSEMNVSTLELGDSALYLCASSLIPEINGYTFGSGTRLTVV.

The table lists this clonotype with a few counts. The rearrangement links TRBV12-3 or TRBV12-4 to TRBJ1-2, with TRBD1 matching 7 bases. The CDR3 totals 13 residues. V was clipped by 7 bases and J by 5 bases; unmatched bases: 7. The CDR3 DNA reads as TGTGCCAGCACCATGACAGGGCGGTATGGCTACACCTTC. It specifies CASTMTGRYGYTF.

V gene TRBV9 combines with J gene TRBJ2-5; D tentatively reads TRBD1 or TRBD2 (5 bases each). Per germline, CDR1 SGDLS and CDR2 YYNGEE. The V end was cut by 4 bases, the J end by 3 bases, with 19 bases between. This CDR3 is 16 amino acids long. CDR3 region: CASSPSPQGDKETQYF. CDR3 nucleotide sequence: TGTGCCAGCAGCCCCTCTCCGCAGGGAGACAAAGAGACCCAGTACTTC.

This chain connects TRBV11-3 to TRBJ2-3; 7 positions match TRBD1. Germline CDR1 SGHNT, CDR2 YENEEA. The CDR3 is made up of 14 amino acids. With 5 bases clipped from V and 0 bases from J, the junction kept 2 bases outside the gene matches. CDR3 amino acids: CASSGTASTDTQYF. The DNA for the CDR3 is TGTGCCAGCAGCGGGACAGCTAGCACAGATACGCAGTATTTT. Looking up the rest from reference TRBV11-3 and TRBJ2-3 gives the full variable domain: EAGVVQSPRYKIIEKKQPVAFWCNPISGHNTLYWYLQNLGQGPELLIRYENEEAVDDSQLPKDRFSAERLKGVDSTLKIQPAELGDSAVYLCASSGTASTDTQYFGPGTRLTVL.

This chain uses TRBV6-1 with TRBJ2-7; 9 positions match TRBD2. Germline V gives CDR1 MNHNS, CDR2 SASEGT. Trimming at V came to 6 bases and at J to 0 bases, leaving 6 bases not matched to a gene. The CDR3 totals 15 residues. The CDR3 loop reads CASRGASGASYEQYF. In DNA, the CDR3 is TGTGCCAGCAGGGGAGCTAGCGGGGCCTCCTACGAGCAGTACTTC.

The chain couples TRBV10-3 to TRBJ1-3; TRBD1 matches at 7 bases. V shed 5 bases, J shed 4 bases, and the junction held 8 bases outside the gene matches. The CDR3 contains 15 residues. In germline, CDR1 is ENHRY, CDR2 SYGVKD. CDR3 sequence (DNA): TGTGCCATCAGTCCGACCGGGACAGCCGGAAACACCATATATTTT. Protein product: CAISPTGTAGNTIYF.

The chain is built from TRBV28 and TRBJ2-1; D possibly corresponds to TRBD1 (5 bases). Trimming left V 5 bases short and J 8 bases short, with 22 bases between. From germline, CDR1 is MDHEN and CDR2 SYDVKM. The CDR3 contains 16 residues. CDR3 loop: CASSLYHQGFNDEQFF. For the CDR3, the DNA is TGTGCCAGCAGTCTATACCATCAGGGTTTCAACGATGAGCAGTTCTTC.

The chain combines TRBV7-2 with TRBJ2-6, with D perhaps given as TRBD1 or TRBD2 (5 bases each). In germline, CDR1 is SGHTA, CDR2 FQGNSA. The CDR3 is 16 amino acids. Trimming took 5 bases from V and 0 from J, leaving 11 bases between them. CDR3 residues: CASSVGPPSGANVLTF. The DNA for the CDR3 is TGTGCCAGCAGCGTGGGACCGCCCTCTGGGGCCAACGTCCTGACTTTC.